What follows are 13 T cell receptor beta chains derived from one specimen sequenced in a study of cytomegalovirus exposure and HLA in healthy donors (dated by TCRdb to 2017 to 2019). Library construction relied on the immunoSEQ multiplex PCR assay. For the multiplex PCR, a mixture combining 60 forward primers for TCR Vbeta segments and 13 reverse primers for TCR Jbeta segments was used. The table comes from immuneACCESS by way of TCRdb, which keeps in-frame sequences with V and J called. Part of the clones is missing from these tables; in studies checked, under half for an unresolved V gene and the rest for unknown reasons. A total of 120,000 or so clones appear in this sample, roughly 80% of them only once. Of the sample, approximately 30% is held by the ten largest clones. The sample comprised PBMCs. The receptors come from a man in his sixties in good health and CMV-seropositive.

The gene calls are TRBV10-3 and TRBJ1-5; no reliable D call. This CDR3 has 13 amino acids. V lost 8 bases, J lost 7 bases, and 15 bases lay in between. CDR1 is ENHRY and CDR2 is SYGVKD in the germline V gene. CDR3 DNA sequence: TGTGCCATCTCCCCGGGGTCGGGGCAGCCCCAGCATTTT. Protein: CAISPGSGQPQHF.

This chain links TRBV18 with TRBJ1-2; D uncertain. The ends were cut back, 3 bases at V and 2 bases at J, with 10 bases in the middle. Germline CDR1 KGHSH, CDR2 LQKENI. The CDR3 loop spans 14 amino acids. CDR3 protein: CASSPALDNYGYTF. DNA of the CDR3: TGTGCCAGCTCACCGGCGCTAGACAACTATGGCTACACCTTC.

The V gene is TRBV5-1, the J gene TRBJ2-7, with 7 bases aligning to TRBD2. The ends lost 6 bases at V and 6 bases at J; junction bases unmatched: 9. CDR1 and CDR2 from the germline V gene are SGHRS and YFSETQ. The CDR3 extends over 13 amino acids. CDR3 region: CASTWGGEGEQYF. In DNA, the CDR3 is TGCGCCAGCACCTGGGGAGGGGAAGGCGAGCAGTACTTC.

This chain uses TRBV4-1 with TRBJ2-1; possibly TRBD2 for D (6 bases). V shed 0 bases and J shed 8 bases, with 17 bases lying between them. The germline gives CDR1 MGHRA, CDR2 YSYEKL. The CDR3 has 16 residues. DNA of the CDR3: TGCGCCAGCAGCCAAGAACCCCTGACTAGAATGGATGAGCAGTTCTTC. Translation gives CASSQEPLTRMDEQFF.

The chain recombines TRBV28 with TRBJ1-4; the D gene is possibly TRBD1 (6 bases). This CDR3 is built from 13 residues. V dropped 9 bases and J dropped 1 base, with 9 bases sitting between them. CDR1 is MDHEN, CDR2 SYDVKM, per germline. The CDR3 sequence: CASTGLTNEKLFF. CDR3 sequence (DNA): TGTGCCAGTACAGGGTTAACTAATGAAAAACTGTTTTTT.

V is TRBV5-1 and J is TRBJ1-2; D is possibly TRBD1 (6 bases). With 4 bases removed from V and 2 bases from J, the gap between germline ends came to 18 bases. The CDR3 length is 16 residues. The V gene's germline CDR1 is SGHRS and CDR2 YFSETQ. The CDR3 DNA sequence: TGCGCCAGCAGCCTTGGCTCGGGGGGCGACAACTATGGCTACACCTTC. Translation: CASSLGSGGDNYGYTF.

The V and J genes are TRBV29-1 and TRBJ1-1; the D is unclear. CDR3 length equals 13 residues. V gave up 7 bases and J gave up 3 bases, with 15 bases separating them. Germline V gene sequence: CDR1 SQVTM, CDR2 ANQGSEA. In nucleotides, the CDR3 is TGCAGCGGAGCAGTTTTACGGGACACTGAAGCTTTCTTT. It translates to CSGAVLRDTEAFF.

This clone was observed once. The genes are TRBV5-1 and TRBJ1-1; 7 bases are a match to TRBD1. The CDR3 has 15 amino acids. The V gene's germline CDR1 is SGHRS and CDR2 YFSETQ. The J segment lost 3 bases and the V segment lost 4 bases, leaving 9 bases of the junction unmatched. This CDR3 reads CASSPFSGTDTEAFF. The CDR3 DNA reads as TGCGCCAGCAGCCCCTTTTCCGGGACAGACACTGAAGCTTTCTTT. The full variable domain, with the rest looked up from reference TRBV5-1 and TRBJ1-1, is KAGVTQTPRYLIKTRGQQVTLSCSPISGHRSVSWYQQTPGQGLQFLFEYFSETQRNKGNFPGRFSGRQFSNSRSEMNVSTLELGDSALYLCASSPFSGTDTEAFFGQGTRLTVV.

V and J are TRBV5-1 and TRBJ1-2; 8 bases align to TRBD1. This CDR3 contains 16 residues. The V segment lost 4 bases and the J segment 6 bases; nucleotides outside the gene matches: 14. CDR1 is SGHRS, CDR2 YFSETQ, per germline. The chain's CDR3 is CASSPRDRISSDGYTF. The CDR3 nucleotides read TGCGCCAGCAGCCCGAGGGACAGGATATCTTCAGATGGCTACACCTTC.

The J gene is TRBJ2-3, the V gene TRBV5-6, with D perhaps TRBD2 (7 bases). The CDR3 extends over 15 amino acids. V was shortened by 4 bases and J by 4 bases, with 16 bases between the two germline ends. Germline assignment: CDR1 SGHDT and CDR2 YYEEEE. The CDR3 DNA reads TGTGCCAGCAGCCCCACGGGGGGCGCCGCAGATACGCAGTATTTT. Residues: CASSPTGGAADTQYF. Full variable domain (remainder filled in from reference TRBV5-6 and TRBJ2-3): DAGVTQSPTHLIKTRGQQVTLRCSPKSGHDTVSWYQQALGQGPQFIFQYYEEEERQRGNFPDRFSGHQFPNYSSELNVNALLLGDSALYLCASSPTGGAADTQYFGPGTRLTVL.

The rearrangement links TRBV7-8 to TRBJ2-7; D not certain. CDR3 length equals 15 residues. Germline-derived CDR1 and CDR2 are SGHVS and FQNEAQ. V lost 1 base and J 6 bases, leaving 16 bases between the germline ends. The CDR3: CASSLGLLGNGEQYF. The DNA of the CDR3 is TGTGCCAGCAGCTTAGGTCTTCTAGGTAATGGCGAGCAGTACTTC. Looking up the rest from reference TRBV7-8 and TRBJ2-7 gives the full variable domain: GAGVSQSPRYKVAKRGQDVALRCDPISGHVSLFWYQQALGQGPEFLTYFQNEAQLDKSGLPSDRFFAERPEGSVSTLKIQRTQQEDSAVYLCASSLGLLGNGEQYFGPGTRLTVT.

CDR3 sequence: CASSLVSRGADTQYF. The CDR3 bases are TGTGCCAGCAGCTTGGTATCCCGGGGGGCAGATACGCAGTATTTT. The rearrangement links TRBV5-4 to TRBJ2-3; TRBD2 aligns across 7 bases. Germline lookup yields CDR1 SGHNT and CDR2 YYREEE (reference sequence). The CDR3 totals 15 residues. J gave up 4 bases and V 0 bases, and 5 bases lay outside the gene matches.

To note about this clone: Mismatch with germline at one junction end may stem from a read error. The chain employs TRBV5-4 and TRBJ2-6; a weak D match, TRBD1 (5 bases). The CDR3 sequence is 15 residues long. Per germline, CDR1 SGHNT and CDR2 YYREEE (reference sequence). The CDR3 reads CASSLVGSGANGLTF. The CDR3 nucleotides read TGTGCCAGCAGCTTGGTTGGCTCTGGGGCCAACGGCCTGACTTTC.